A single sample is the source of the 10 T cell receptor beta chains below, sequenced in a study of T-cell memory formation after mild COVID-19 (dated by TCRdb to about 2021). The receptor library was made with 5' RACE. TCRdb lists the instrument as Illumina NovaSeq 6000. The public reads were quality trimmed at Q25 with fastp and then assembled into clones with MiXCR by TCRdb, keeping productive beta chains. Duplicate CDR3 protein sequences are folded into a single record with the most common DNA and genes. This sample lists roughly 250,000 distinct CDR3 sequences; 16% were detected once. The ten top clones hold 20% to 25% of the sample. The sample was PBMCs or a T cell subset sorted from them (not recorded which). These receptors all come from a man between 18 and 35 years old who had mild COVID-19 (a few samples of this study predate the infection). The sample titles of this study are shuffled in the database, so cell type and time point are left out; the donor was told from shared clones.

V and J are TRBV4-3 and TRBJ2-2; 10 bases match TRBD2. The J segment lost 6 bases and the V segment lost 3 bases, leaving 7 bases of the junction unmatched. The CDR3 is 16 amino acids. Germline V CDR1 and CDR2: LGHNA, YSLEER. CDR3 sequence (DNA): TGCGCCAGCAGCCAGGACCTAGCGGGGGCGGCCGGGGAGCTGTTTTTT. Its protein is CASSQDLAGAAGELFF.

V and J are TRBV7-2 and TRBJ1-3; D not resolved. This CDR3 has 14 amino acids. The V end lost 5 bases, the J end lost 0 bases, and 8 bases lay between the germline ends. CDR1 and CDR2 from the germline V gene are SGHTA and FQGNSA. The CDR3 spells CASSLDPSGNTIYF. In DNA form, the CDR3 reads TGTGCCAGCAGCCTCGATCCCTCTGGAAACACCATATATTTT.

This clonotype was detected only a few times. The chain has TRBV29-1 and TRBJ1-4; the D gene is possibly TRBD1 (5 bases). Trimming removed 3 bases from V and 0 bases from J, with 8 bases in between. This CDR3 is 14 amino acids long. CDR1 is SQVTM and CDR2 is ANQGSEA in the germline V gene. The CDR3 DNA reads TGCAGCGTTGAGGGGGGAGCAACTAATGAAAAACTGTTTTTT. Amino acid sequence: CSVEGGATNEKLFF. The full variable domain, with the rest looked up from reference TRBV29-1 and TRBJ1-4, is SAVISQKPSRDICQRGTSLTIQCQVDSQVTMMFWYRQQPGQSLTLIATANQGSEATYESGFVIDKFPISRPNLTFSTLTVSNMSPEDSSIYLCSVEGGATNEKLFFGSGTQLSVL.

The chain couples TRBV5-1 to TRBJ1-6; D gene ambiguous. Trimming cost V 0 bases and J 13 bases, with 20 bases left between them. The length of the CDR3 is 16 residues. Germline-derived CDR1 and CDR2 are SGHRS and YFSETQ. The CDR3 DNA reads as TGCGCCAGCAGCTTGGGCGGCGGAGAAGGTAAAGGGCCCCTCCACTTT. Its protein product is CASSLGGGEGKGPLHF.

The CDR3: CASSYGTGHNNEQFF. Here the CDR3 DNA reads TGTGCCAGCAGTTACGGGACAGGGCACAACAATGAGCAGTTCTTC. The V gene is TRBV6-5, the J gene TRBJ2-1; the match to TRBD1 covers 9 bases. Germline V gives CDR1 MNHEY, CDR2 SVGAGI. The ends lost 2 bases at V and 5 bases at J; junction bases unmatched: 4. This CDR3 is 15 amino acids long.

The V gene is TRBV6-6, the J gene TRBJ1-1; D not certain. V dropped 2 bases and J dropped 2 bases, with 15 bases sitting between them. Germline V CDR1 and CDR2: MNHNY, SVGAGI (reference sequence). The CDR3 runs 16 residues. DNA of the CDR3: TGTGCCAGCAGTTACCCCCACAGTTGGTCCAACACTGAAGCTTTCTTT. It yields the protein CASSYPHSWSNTEAFF.

There are a few counts of this clonotype. This chain uses TRBV5-1 with TRBJ2-4; no firm D call. This CDR3 region has 16 residues. Germline loops: CDR1 SGHRS, CDR2 YFSETQ. Trimming removed 0 bases at V and 0 bases at J, with 10 bases between. The chain's CDR3 is CASSLGNSVAKNIQYF. Written as DNA, the CDR3 is TGCGCCAGCAGCTTGGGTAACAGCGTAGCCAAAAACATTCAGTACTTC.

This chain connects TRBV12-3 or TRBV12-4 to TRBJ2-3; 10 positions match TRBD1. V trimming: 4 bases; J trimming: 2 bases; junction bases outside the gene matches: 6. The CDR3 totals 16 residues. The CDR3 region has the DNA TGTGCCAGCAGTTGGGGACAGGGGCTGATCACAGATACGCAGTATTTT. It encodes CASSWGQGLITDTQYF.

The chain uses TRBV5-1 and TRBJ2-7, with D unresolved. The CDR3 has 12 amino acids. V shed 5 bases and J shed 2 bases, with 8 bases lying between them. Germline V gene lookup returns CDR1 SGHRS and CDR2 YFSETQ. The CDR3 loop is CASSNEAYEQYF. The CDR3 region has the DNA TGCGCCAGCAGTAATGAGGCCTACGAGCAGTACTTC. Supplemented by reference TRBV5-1 and TRBJ2-7, the full variable domain reads KAGVTQTPRYLIKTRGQQVTLSCSPISGHRSVSWYQQTPGQGLQFLFEYFSETQRNKGNFPGRFSGRQFSNSRSEMNVSTLELGDSALYLCASSNEAYEQYFGPGTRLTVT.

The chain is built from TRBV5-1 and TRBJ2-3, with TRBD1 matching 7 bases. Per the germline V gene, CDR1 is SGHRS and CDR2 is YFSETQ. Trimming removed 2 bases from V and 2 bases from J; junction bases left unmatched: 5. The CDR3 spans 15 residues. DNA for the CDR3: TGCGCCAGCAGCTTTACGGGACAGAACACAGATACGCAGTATTTT. Translation: CASSFTGQNTDTQYF.